A single T cell receptor (beta chain) is shown here with its context. A read error may produce the germline difference seen at one junction end. CDR1 SGHRS and CDR2 YFSETQ come from the germline V gene. The CDR3 runs 16 residues. The data originate from a study of CD8+CD57+ T cells in acquired aplastic anemia. Genomic DNA constituted the template upon which TCR beta VDJ and CDR3 profiling was performed. Using its own MiXCR run on the reads, TCRdb lists one record per CDR3 protein. The table has hundreds of thousands of distinct CDR3 sequences, 60% to 80% seen once. This clonotype was sampled from a human donor in good health, serving as a control. The V gene is TRBV5-1, the J gene TRBJ1-4; tentatively, D is TRBD1 (5 bases). The sequenced material came from sorted CD4+, CD8+, or CD8+CD57+ T cells (not recorded which) from PBMCs. CDR3 residues: CASSLLGGGTNEKLFF. The CDR3 coding sequence is TGTGCCAGCAGCTTACTGGGGGGAGGGACTAATGAAAAACTGTTTTTT. Together with reference TRBV5-1 and TRBJ1-4, the CDR3 gives the full variable domain: KAGVTQTPRYLIKTRGQQVTLSCSPISGHRSVSWYQQTPGQGLQFLFEYFSETQRNKGNFPGRFSGRQFSNSRSEMNVSTLELGDSALYLCASSLLGGGTNEKLFFGSGTQLSVL.